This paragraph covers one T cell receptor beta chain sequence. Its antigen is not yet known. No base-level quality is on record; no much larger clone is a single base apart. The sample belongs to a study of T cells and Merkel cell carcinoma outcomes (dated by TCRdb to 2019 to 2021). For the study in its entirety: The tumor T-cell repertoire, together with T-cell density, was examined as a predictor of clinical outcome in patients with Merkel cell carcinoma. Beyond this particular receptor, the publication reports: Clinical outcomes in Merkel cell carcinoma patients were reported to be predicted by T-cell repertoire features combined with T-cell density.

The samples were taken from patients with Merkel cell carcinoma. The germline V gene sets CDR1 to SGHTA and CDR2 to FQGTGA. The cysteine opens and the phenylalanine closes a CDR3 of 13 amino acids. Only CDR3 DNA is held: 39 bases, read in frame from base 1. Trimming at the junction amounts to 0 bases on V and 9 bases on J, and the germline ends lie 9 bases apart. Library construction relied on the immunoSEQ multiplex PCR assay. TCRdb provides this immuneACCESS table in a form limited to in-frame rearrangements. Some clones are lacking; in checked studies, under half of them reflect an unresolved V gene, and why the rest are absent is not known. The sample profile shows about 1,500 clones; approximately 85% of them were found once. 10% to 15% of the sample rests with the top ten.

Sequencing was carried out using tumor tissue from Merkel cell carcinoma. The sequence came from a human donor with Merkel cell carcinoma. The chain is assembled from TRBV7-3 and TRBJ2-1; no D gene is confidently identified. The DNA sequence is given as TGTGCCAGCAGCTTAACCGGTCTAGGTGAGCAGTTCTTC. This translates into CASSLTGLGEQFF.